This TCR beta chain came from a study of long-term antiretroviral therapy in people with HIV. Findings and caveats of the study: Adherence to ART, viral resistance and therapy changes lacked any data. Every time point showed a repertoire led by clones expanded before ART.

Each donor provided at least one pre-ART PBMC sample and at least two post-ART PBMC samples. Participants who had HIV were, without exception, treated in the United States. An immunoSEQ assay, version v3.0, was performed at survey level. Assay: immunoSEQ multiplex PCR; the TCRdb copy retains only in-frame clones and omits some. This repertoire shows around 21,000 clones, 70% to 90% found once; its top ten account for 3.9%. For this clone: Its antigen is unidentified.

CDR3 length: 15 residues. Germline lookup yields CDR1 LNHDA and CDR2 SQIVND (reference sequence). V was clipped by 2 bases and J by 4 bases, with 12 bases between them. The sample in question was unsorted PBMCs, obtained about 4 years after starting antiretroviral therapy. This clonotype was obtained from a man aged 18 to 30 with HIV. The chain is built from TRBV19 and TRBJ2-1; possibly TRBD2 for D (6 bases). In nucleotides, the CDR3 is TGTGCCAGTAGTATACTGGAGACTAGTTACAATGAGCAGTTCTTC. Encoded protein: CASSILETSYNEQFF.